This TCR beta chain was identified in a study of cytomegalovirus exposure and HLA in healthy donors. Trimming cost V 6 bases and J 3 bases; bases outside gene matches: 13. CDR3 size: 16 residues. Per the germline V gene, CDR1 is MNHNY and CDR2 is SVGAGI (reference sequence). The PCR was carried out with 60 Vbeta primers and 13 Jbeta primers. Method: immunoSEQ multiplex PCR; TCRdb's copy keeps in-frame clones and lacks some. This sample yields 130,000 or so clones, of which 70% to 85% are seen a single time; around 4% belongs to the top ten. This sequence was found in a male donor in good health and CMV-seropositive. The chain carries TRBV6-6 and TRBJ2-5, with 7 bases aligning to TRBD1. Material for sequencing was PBMCs. CDR3: CASSKGVGGGEETQYF. The CDR3 DNA reads TGTGCCAGCAGCAAAGGGGTAGGGGGCGGTGAAGAGACCCAGTACTTC.